A single sample gave rise to the 28 T cell receptor beta chains below, sequenced in a study of CD8+ T cells in alopecia areata. Treatment denoted: oral pan-JAK inhibitor, 5-10 mg twice daily. Extracted from the samples, RNA was reverse transcribed into cDNA to serve as the sequencing template. Measured with immunoSEQ multiplex PCR; TCRdb has only the in-frame clones, and not every one. The table includes roughly 200,000 clones, roughly 62% detected once. Sequencing was performed on CD8+ T cells sorted from blood, taken at week 24, from a patient treated with tofacitinib. The receptors stem from a human donor with alopecia areata.

This clone was seen more than once but under ten times. The V call is TRBV5-1, the J call TRBJ1-6; possibly TRBD1 for D (6 bases). V gave up 4 bases and J gave up 8 bases, with 16 bases separating them. Germline V gives CDR1 SGHRS, CDR2 YFSETQ. The CDR3 spans 15 residues. As DNA, the CDR3 is TGCGCCAGCAGCCTATACTCAGGGGATTATTCACCCCTCCACTTT. Its translation: CASSLYSGDYSPLHF.

The chain couples TRBV5-6 to TRBJ1-1, with no clear D. This CDR3 has 12 residues. Germline V gene data show CDR1 as SGHDT and CDR2 as YYEEEE. Deletions cut 4 bases from V and 2 bases from J, with 6 bases between. The chain's CDR3 is CASSPYNTEAFF. DNA for the CDR3: TGTGCCAGCAGCCCATACAACACTGAAGCTTTCTTT.

This clone was seen a handful of times. This chain links TRBV7-9 with TRBJ2-3; 8 bases are a match to TRBD1. Unmatched junction bases numbered 7, after V lost 4 bases and J lost 1 base. This CDR3 has 16 amino acids. Germline V gene sequence: CDR1 SEHNR, CDR2 FQNEAQ (reference sequence). The CDR3 spells CASSSPDRGGTDTQYF. The CDR3 DNA reads as TGTGCCAGCAGCTCGCCAGACAGGGGCGGCACAGATACGCAGTATTTT.

With regard to this clone: The sample has other DNA sequences that encode this CDR3 too. This chain links TRBV4-1 with TRBJ2-7; D not certain. Germline CDR1 and CDR2: MGHRA and YSYEKL. The germline V and J ends were trimmed by 0 bases and 3 bases, with 6 bases remaining between them. The CDR3 sequence is 13 residues long. CDR3 in DNA: TGCGCCAGCAGCCAAGAGCCCAGCTACGAGCAGTACTTC. Protein sequence: CASSQEPSYEQYF.

The chain carries TRBV30 and TRBJ2-7; D possibly corresponds to TRBD2 (6 bases). The V and J ends lost 0 bases and 5 bases respectively, with 17 bases between them. From germline, CDR1 is GTSNPN and CDR2 SVGIG (reference sequence). This CDR3 has 15 amino acids. The CDR3 nucleotides read TGTGCCTGGAGTGTCGGGAGACGGACATTTGACGAGCAGTACTTC. As protein: CAWSVGRRTFDEQYF.

The chain links TRBV6-4 to TRBJ2-7; D is ambiguous. V shed 10 bases and J shed 1 base, with 17 bases lying between them. There are 14 residues in the CDR3. Germline V lookup: CDR1 MRHNA, CDR2 SNTAGT. Here the CDR3 DNA reads TGTGCCAACATAGGGATATTAAGATCCTACGAGCAGTACTTC. As protein: CANIGILRSYEQYF.

The CDR3 loop is CASPSGGAGDTQYF. In nucleotides, the CDR3 is TGTGCCAGCCCCTCTGGCGGAGCAGGAGATACGCAGTATTTT. The gene calls are TRBV2 and TRBJ2-3, with unresolved D. The CDR3 runs 14 residues. V dropped 8 bases and J dropped 5 bases, with 17 bases sitting between them. The germline V gene encodes CDR1 SNHLY and CDR2 FYNNEI. Using reference TRBV2 and TRBJ2-3 for the parts outside the CDR3, the full variable domain is EPEVTQTPSHQVTQMGQEVILRCVPISNHLYFYWYRQILGQKVEFLVSFYNNEISEKSEIFDDQFSVERPDGSNFTLKIRSTKLEDSAMYFCASPSGGAGDTQYFGPGTRLTVL.

CDR3 bases: TGTGCCAGTAGCATGGCCCACGGGTCCTACGAGCAGTACTTC. Translated: CASSMAHGSYEQYF. The J gene is TRBJ2-7, the V gene TRBV19; D not resolved. CDR3 length: 14 amino acids. Germline lookup yields CDR1 LNHDA and CDR2 SQIVND (reference sequence). V gave up 6 bases and J gave up 1 base, with 13 bases separating them.

J is TRBJ2-4 and V is TRBV27, with TRBD1 as a possible D gene (5 bases). Germline CDR1 is MNHEY and CDR2 is SMNVEV (reference sequence). Trimming pared 4 bases from V and 1 base from J, leaving 11 bases between. CDR3 size: 15 residues. The CDR3 DNA is TGTGCCAGCAGTTCGCCTGGGGCGGCCAAAAACATTCAGTACTTC. It yields the protein CASSSPGAAKNIQYF.

The V and J genes are TRBV2 and TRBJ2-7; 11 bases match TRBD1. V dropped 10 bases and J dropped 1; count of bases not matched to a gene: 3. CDR3 size: 13 residues. The germline V gene has CDR1 SNHLY and CDR2 FYNNEI. The CDR3 spells CATRDRGSYEQYF. In DNA, the CDR3 is TGTGCCACGCGGGACAGGGGGTCCTACGAGCAGTACTTC.

The chain has TRBV15 and TRBJ1-4; D is uncertain. Germline CDR1 and CDR2: LNHNV and YYDKDF (reference sequence). This CDR3 has 15 residues. The V gene lost 0 bases and the J gene lost 4 bases, with 9 bases spanning the gap. The CDR3 nucleotides read TGTGCCACCAGCAGAGATAGGAGCTTTAATGAAAAACTGTTTTTT. Its translation is CATSRDRSFNEKLFF.

In its sample, this clone was seen a few times. The chain joins TRBV9 to TRBJ2-7, with D uncertain. CDR3 length: 12 residues. The germline V and J ends were trimmed by 3 bases and 2 bases, with 6 bases remaining between them. The V gene's germline CDR1 is SGDLS and CDR2 YYNGEE. The CDR3 region is CASSGNTYEQYF. As DNA, the CDR3 is TGTGCCAGCAGCGGAAACACCTACGAGCAGTACTTC.

The chain joins TRBV29-1 to TRBJ1-2; 10 bases match TRBD1. Trimming at V came to 7 bases and at J to 5 bases, leaving 4 bases not matched to a gene. CDR3 length equals 12 residues. Germline V lookup: CDR1 SQVTM, CDR2 ANQGSEA. The CDR3: CSARDRGYGYTF. DNA of the CDR3: TGCAGCGCCCGGGACAGGGGATATGGCTACACCTTC.

This chain uses TRBV5-6 with TRBJ1-1; D is uncertain. The length of the CDR3 is 15 residues. Germline V lookup: CDR1 SGHDT, CDR2 YYEEEE. Trimming stripped 3 bases from V and 1 base from J, with 13 bases between. The CDR3, as DNA: TGTGCCAGCAGCTGGAAAAGGGTGAGGAACACTGAAGCTTTCTTT. Protein: CASSWKRVRNTEAFF.

J is TRBJ1-1 and V is TRBV30; D gene uncertain. The V gene's germline CDR1 is GTSNPN and CDR2 SVGIG (reference sequence). Between the trimmed V and J ends, which lost 4 bases and 2 bases, there was a span of 14 bases. CDR3 length: 14 amino acids. This CDR3 is CAWNLDRLNTEAFF. The CDR3 region has the DNA TGTGCCTGGAACCTCGATCGGCTAAACACTGAAGCTTTCTTT.

In its sample, this clone was seen a few times. The gene calls are TRBV29-1 and TRBJ2-7, with a tentative D call TRBD2 (6 bases). V lost 8 bases, J lost 3 bases, and 17 bases lay in between. CDR1 is SQVTM and CDR2 is ANQGSEA in the germline V gene. The CDR3 totals 13 residues. Here the CDR3 reads CSSQEGPYYEQYF. In DNA form, the CDR3 reads TGCAGCTCCCAGGAGGGGCCCTACTACGAGCAGTACTTC.

The V gene is TRBV6-5, the J gene TRBJ2-5; possibly TRBD2 for D (5 bases). The CDR3 covers 16 residues. V lost 2 bases and J lost 1, with 14 bases in between. The germline V gene has CDR1 MNHEY and CDR2 SVGAGI. DNA of the CDR3: TGTGCCAGCAGTTACCCTGGTCGCGGGTCCCAAGAGACCCAGTACTTC. Translated, it gives CASSYPGRGSQETQYF.

V is TRBV2 and J is TRBJ1-1; D may be TRBD1 (5 bases). Per germline, CDR1 SNHLY and CDR2 FYNNEI. The CDR3 covers 11 residues. Trimming pared 6 bases from V and 7 bases from J, leaving 9 bases between. The CDR3 bases are TGTGCCAGCAGCGACAGACGTGAAGCTTTCTTT. It yields the protein CASSDRREAFF.

V is TRBV29-1 and J is TRBJ2-1; 9 bases match TRBD2. The CDR3 sequence is 14 residues long. Germline CDR1 reads SQVTM; CDR2 reads ANQGSEA. Losses at the gene ends were 4 bases for V and 8 bases for J; bases not matched to a gene: 9. The CDR3 nucleotides are TGCAGCGTTGGCCCTAGCGGGGATTTTGATGAGCAGTTCTTC. It specifies CSVGPSGDFDEQFF.

This clone was seen a few times. The chain carries TRBV23-1 and TRBJ2-7; TRBD1 might be the D (6 bases). TRBV23-1 counts as an open reading frame of uncertain function. This CDR3 spans 16 amino acids. V lost 8 bases and J 1 base, leaving 21 bases between the germline ends. CDR3 DNA: TGCGCCAGCCTCCACGGACGGGGACATGCGTCCTACGAGCAGTACTTC. Its protein is CASLHGRGHASYEQYF.

The genes are TRBV7-9 and TRBJ2-5; no clear D gene. Germline-derived CDR1 and CDR2 are SEHNR and FQNEAQ (reference sequence). The CDR3 is 11 amino acids. V was pared by 4 bases and J by 8 bases, with 8 bases between. CDR3 DNA: TGTGCCAGCAGCTCCGACCGAACCCAGTACTTC. It specifies CASSSDRTQYF.

This clone was seen a few times. The chain couples TRBV7-9 to TRBJ1-6, with D uncertain. CDR1 SEHNR and CDR2 FQNEAQ come from the germline V gene (reference sequence). Trimming pared 1 base from V and 5 bases from J, leaving 9 bases between. The CDR3 extends over 15 amino acids. The CDR3 sequence is CASSLDARHNSPLHF. CDR3 nucleotides: TGTGCCAGCAGCTTAGACGCGCGGCATAATTCACCCCTCCACTTT.

The chain links TRBV14 to TRBJ2-3, with D perhaps matching TRBD2 (6 bases). V lost 6 bases, J lost 6 bases, and 13 bases lay in between. The CDR3 spans 13 residues. Germline V lookup: CDR1 SGHDN, CDR2 FVKESK. The CDR3 DNA sequence: TGTGCCAGCAGGCCCCGACTAGAGGATACGCAGTATTTT. Its protein product is CASRPRLEDTQYF.

The chain couples TRBV29-1 to TRBJ1-2; D is possibly TRBD1 (6 bases). Per the germline V gene, CDR1 is SQVTM and CDR2 is ANQGSEA. V was shortened by 2 bases and J by 0 bases, with 19 bases between the two germline ends. CDR3 length: 17 residues. This CDR3 reads CSVEKPFTGATNYGYTF. The CDR3 DNA reads TGCAGCGTTGAAAAACCGTTTACGGGGGCGACTAACTATGGCTACACCTTC.

A note on this clone: A junction end diverges from the germline sequence, so it may reflect a read error. The chain couples TRBV7-9 to TRBJ2-1; D remains ambiguous. From germline, CDR1 is SEHNR and CDR2 FQNEAQ (reference sequence). The CDR3 has 10 residues. DNA for the CDR3: TGTGCCAGCAGCTTCCTCCCGATGGTCTTC. Its translation: CASSFLPMVF.

This chain uses TRBV2 with TRBJ1-5; D might be TRBD1 (5 bases). This CDR3 contains 15 residues. Germline V CDR1 and CDR2: SNHLY, FYNNEI. The V end was cut by 7 bases, the J end by 5 bases, with 18 bases between. The CDR3 is CASTERGNSYQPQHF. The CDR3 DNA follows: TGTGCCAGCACCGAGAGGGGTAACAGCTATCAGCCCCAGCATTTT.

V and J are TRBV4-2 and TRBJ2-7, with D possibly TRBD1 on 6 matching bases. The CDR3 totals 16 residues. The ends were cut back, 3 bases at V and 0 bases at J, with 15 bases in the middle. Germline CDR1 is LGHNA and CDR2 is YNFKEQ. The CDR3 is CASSHIRQEFSYEQYF. In DNA, the CDR3 is TGTGCCAGCAGCCATATCCGACAGGAATTCTCCTACGAGCAGTACTTC.

This chain joins TRBV18 and TRBJ2-2, with a weak D call TRBD1 (5 bases). Trimming shortened V by 0 bases and J by 4 bases, and 12 bases separated the two germline ends. The CDR3 loop spans 16 amino acids. The germline V gene encodes CDR1 KGHSH and CDR2 LQKENI. The CDR3, as DNA: TGTGCCAGCTCACCACCGGAAGGGGAAGGCACCGGGGAGCTGTTTTTT. It translates to CASSPPEGEGTGELFF.